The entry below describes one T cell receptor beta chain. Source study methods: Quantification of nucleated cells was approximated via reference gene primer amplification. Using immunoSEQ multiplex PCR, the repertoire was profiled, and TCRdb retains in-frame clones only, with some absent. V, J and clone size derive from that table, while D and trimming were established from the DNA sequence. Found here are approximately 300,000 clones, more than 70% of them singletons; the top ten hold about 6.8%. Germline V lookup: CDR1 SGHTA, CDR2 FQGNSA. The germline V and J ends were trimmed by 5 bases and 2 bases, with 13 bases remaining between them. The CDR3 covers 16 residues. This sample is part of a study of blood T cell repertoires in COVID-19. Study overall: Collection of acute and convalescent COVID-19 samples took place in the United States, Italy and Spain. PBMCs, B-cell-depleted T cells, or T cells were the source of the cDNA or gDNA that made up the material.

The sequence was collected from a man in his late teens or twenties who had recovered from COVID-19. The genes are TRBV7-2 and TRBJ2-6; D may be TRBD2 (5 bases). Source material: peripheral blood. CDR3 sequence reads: CASSPGWSTGANVLTF. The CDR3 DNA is TGTGCCAGCAGCCCGGGGTGGAGTACTGGGGCCAACGTCCTGACTTTC.